This paragraph reports one TCR beta chain. What it binds is unknown. The PCR made use of 60 Vbeta and 13 Jbeta primers. The method was immunoSEQ multiplex PCR; TCRdb's version includes in-frame clones alone and lacks a portion of them. This sample has 90,000 to 140,000 clones, with roughly 80% found just once. This sample was included in a study of cytomegalovirus exposure and HLA in healthy donors. The study's findings and limits: TCR beta V- and J-gene trimming, according to a later analysis, was linked to a missense DCLRE1C variant.

The TCR originated in a woman in her thirties or forties in good health and CMV-seropositive. Sequenced sample: PBMCs.

The CDR3 DNA reads as TGTGCCAGCAGCATACAGGGTAGTAATGGCTACACCTTC. Protein sequence: CASSIQGSNGYTF. The chain carries TRBV2 and TRBJ1-2, with D possibly being TRBD1 (6 bases). The CDR3 consists of 13 residues. Deletions cut 6 bases from V and 6 bases from J, with 14 bases between. Germline V gives CDR1 SNHLY, CDR2 FYNNEI.